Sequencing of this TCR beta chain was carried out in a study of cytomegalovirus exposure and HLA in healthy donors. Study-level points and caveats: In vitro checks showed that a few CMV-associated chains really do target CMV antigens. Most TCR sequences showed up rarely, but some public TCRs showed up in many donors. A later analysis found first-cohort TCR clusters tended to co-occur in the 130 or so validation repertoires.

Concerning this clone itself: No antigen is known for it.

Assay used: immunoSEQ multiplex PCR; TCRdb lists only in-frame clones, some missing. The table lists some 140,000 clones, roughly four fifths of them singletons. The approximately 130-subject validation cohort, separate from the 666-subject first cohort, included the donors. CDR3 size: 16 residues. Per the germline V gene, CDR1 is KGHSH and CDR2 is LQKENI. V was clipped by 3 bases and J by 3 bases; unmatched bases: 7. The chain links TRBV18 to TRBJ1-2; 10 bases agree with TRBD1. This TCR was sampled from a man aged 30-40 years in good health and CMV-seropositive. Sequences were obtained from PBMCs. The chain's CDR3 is CASSPPDRGRDYGYTF. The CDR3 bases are TGTGCCAGCTCACCCCCCGACAGGGGGCGGGACTATGGCTACACCTTC.